One and the same sample provided the 24 T cell receptor beta chains below, sequenced in a study of cytomegalovirus exposure and HLA in healthy donors. PCR involved 60 Vbeta and 13 Jbeta primers. The assay was immunoSEQ multiplex PCR, and TCRdb's table has in-frame clones only and misses some. The profile shows 150,000 to 200,000 clones, around 80% of them singletons. Sequencing was done on a sample of PBMCs. Source of these receptors: a man aged 25-45 years in good health and CMV-seropositive.

The CDR3: CASSSGGGDYEQYF. CDR3 in DNA: TGTGCCAGCAGTTCTGGAGGGGGCGACTACGAGCAGTACTTC. The chain employs TRBV28 and TRBJ2-7; a weak D match, TRBD1 (7 bases). The V end lost 4 bases, the J end lost 3 bases, and 13 bases lay between the germline ends. The length of the CDR3 is 14 residues. Per germline, CDR1 MDHEN and CDR2 SYDVKM.

V is TRBV18 and J is TRBJ2-3; a possible D gene is TRBD1 (6 bases). Germline V gene sequence: CDR1 KGHSH, CDR2 LQKENI. V was trimmed by 6 bases and J by 11 bases, leaving 27 bases between them. This CDR3 region has 16 residues. CDR3: CASSTETGTAKWMQYF. The CDR3 DNA is TGTGCCAGCTCGACAGAAACAGGGACCGCGAAGTGGATGCAGTATTTT.

The chain links TRBV18 to TRBJ1-1; D is unresolved. V dropped 3 bases and J dropped 2 bases, with 10 bases sitting between them. The CDR3 runs to 14 residues. Germline V lookup: CDR1 KGHSH, CDR2 LQKENI. Here the CDR3 DNA reads TGTGCCAGCTCACCTCGCGAGGGAAACACTGAAGCTTTCTTT. This codes for CASSPREGNTEAFF.

This clone was observed at least ten times. The chain combines TRBV6-1 with TRBJ2-5, with 8 bases lining up with TRBD2. V trimming: 0 bases; J trimming: 5 bases; junction bases outside the gene matches: 5. This CDR3 comprises 15 residues. Germline loops: CDR1 MNHNS, CDR2 SASEGT. The CDR3 sequence: CASSEAPSGGETQYF. In DNA, the CDR3 is TGTGCCAGCAGTGAAGCGCCATCGGGGGGGGAGACCCAGTACTTC.

V usage is TRBV27 and J usage is TRBJ2-7; 7 bases align to TRBD1. Germline V lookup: CDR1 MNHEY, CDR2 SMNVEV (reference sequence). The CDR3 is 15 amino acids. Unmatched junction bases numbered 10, after V lost 5 bases and J lost 3 bases. CDR3 in amino acids: CASSVMTGKSYEQYF. The DNA for the CDR3 is TGTGCCAGCAGTGTAATGACAGGGAAAAGCTACGAGCAGTACTTC.

The chain uses TRBV5-1 and TRBJ1-1; the D is unclear. Germline V gene lookup returns CDR1 SGHRS and CDR2 YFSETQ. V was clipped by 2 bases and J by 4 bases, with 12 bases between them. The CDR3 extends over 14 amino acids. CDR3 nucleotide sequence: TGCGCCAGCAGCTTTTACCAGGAGGGCACTGAAGCTTTCTTT. Translated, it gives CASSFYQEGTEAFF.

The chain is built from TRBV5-6 and TRBJ1-5; no definite D call. V was cut by 2 bases and J by 0 bases, with 12 bases left in between. The CDR3 runs to 16 residues. Germline V gene lookup returns CDR1 SGHDT and CDR2 YYEEEE. As DNA, the CDR3 is TGTGCCAGCAGCTTTAGCCAGCTCGATAGCAATCAGCCCCAGCATTTT. Amino acid sequence: CASSFSQLDSNQPQHF.

The rearrangement joins TRBV7-2 to TRBJ2-7; 9 nucleotides agree with TRBD2. CDR3 length: 16 amino acids. J lost 5 bases, V lost 5 bases, and 13 bases had no gene match. Germline CDR1 is SGHTA and CDR2 is FQGNSA. CDR3 region: CASSGRLGGRVDEQYF. In DNA form, the CDR3 reads TGTGCCAGCAGCGGCCGGTTGGGCGGGAGGGTGGACGAGCAGTACTTC. The full variable domain, completed using reference TRBV7-2 and TRBJ2-7, is GAGVSQSPSNKVTEKGKDVELRCDPISGHTALYWYRQSLGQGLEFLIYFQGNSAPDKSGLPSDRFSAERTGGSVSTLTIQRTQQEDSAVYLCASSGRLGGRVDEQYFGPGTRLTVT.

The chain joins TRBV18 to TRBJ2-7, with a weak D call TRBD2 (5 bases). Germline V gene lookup returns CDR1 KGHSH and CDR2 LQKENI. Trimming took off 3 bases at V and 4 bases at J, with 13 bases between the two ends. CDR3 length equals 14 residues. CDR3 coding DNA: TGTGCCAGCTCACCGCGCCTAGGAGGTTACGAGCAGTACTTC. Translated: CASSPRLGGYEQYF.

The chain uses TRBV27 and TRBJ2-1, with 7 bases aligning to TRBD2. Germline CDR1 and CDR2: MNHEY and SMNVEV (reference sequence). The CDR3 sequence is 20 residues long. V lost 7 bases, J lost 3 bases, and 24 bases stayed unmatched. In DNA form, the CDR3 reads TGTGCCAGCATCCCGAATCGGGGCCGACCGTGGGCGGGAGACTACAATGAGCAGTTCTTC. This encodes CASIPNRGRPWAGDYNEQFF.

This clone was counted once. V and J are TRBV5-1 and TRBJ2-1; 7 nucleotides agree with TRBD2. This CDR3 region has 15 residues. Germline-derived CDR1 and CDR2 are SGHRS and YFSETQ. After removal of 0 bases from V and 5 bases from J, the junction contained 5 bases not matched to a gene. The CDR3 loop reads CASSLVLADNNEQFF. CDR3 nucleotide sequence: TGCGCCAGCAGCTTGGTCCTAGCGGATAACAATGAGCAGTTCTTC.

On this clone itself: The same CDR3 arises from other DNA sequences in this sample as well. CDR3 sequence reads: CASSPRTGSYEQYF. The CDR3 region has the DNA TGTGCCAGCAGCCCCCGGACAGGATCCTACGAGCAGTACTTC. The V call is TRBV11-2, the J call TRBJ2-7; TRBD1 aligns across 7 bases. Germline lookup yields CDR1 SGHAT and CDR2 FQNNGV. V dropped 5 bases and J dropped 1; count of bases not matched to a gene: 5. The CDR3 runs to 14 residues.

The rearrangement links TRBV4-1 to TRBJ2-6; no firm D call. The length of the CDR3 is 18 residues. CDR1 is MGHRA and CDR2 is YSYEKL in the germline V gene. Trimming pared 0 bases from V and 0 bases from J, leaving 12 bases between. The CDR3 nucleotides are TGCGCCAGCAGCCAAGAGGCAAGTACCCCCTCTGGGGCCAACGTCCTGACTTTC. It translates to CASSQEASTPSGANVLTF.

The chain uses TRBV7-2 and TRBJ2-1; weak D call: TRBD2 (7 bases). This CDR3 has 17 residues. CDR1 SGHTA and CDR2 FQGNSA come from the germline V gene. V was pared by 8 bases and J by 3 bases, with 23 bases between. This CDR3 reads CASAHRGGARYYNEQFF. In nucleotides, the CDR3 is TGTGCCAGCGCTCATAGGGGGGGGGCCCGATACTACAATGAGCAGTTCTTC.

V usage is TRBV7-6 and J usage is TRBJ1-1; a possible D gene is TRBD1 (6 bases). Germline CDR1 and CDR2: SGHVS and FNYEAQ. The CDR3 sequence is 12 residues long. Trimming cost V 5 bases and J 7 bases, with 11 bases left between them. The DNA of the CDR3 is TGTGCCAGCAGCCAGACAGGCGTTGAAGCTTTCTTT. Its translation is CASSQTGVEAFF.

The CDR3, as DNA: TGTGCCAGCAGCCTGGAGACTGGGGGCGGCTACACCTTC. This codes for CASSLETGGGYTF. The chain recombines TRBV6-5 with TRBJ1-2, with D perhaps matching TRBD1 (6 bases). V was cut by 6 bases and J by 8 bases, with 16 bases left in between. CDR3 length: 13 residues. Germline V lookup: CDR1 MNHEY, CDR2 SVGAGI.

This clone was detected a few times. The chain recombines TRBV4-2 with TRBJ2-3; D is unclear. The CDR3 runs to 16 residues. The V end was cut by 1 base, the J end by 2 bases, with 13 bases between. Germline loops: CDR1 LGHNA, CDR2 YNFKEQ. CDR3 sequence reads: CASSQVVRGFTDTQYF. The CDR3 DNA follows: TGTGCCAGCAGCCAAGTTGTCAGAGGTTTCACAGATACGCAGTATTTT.

The V gene is TRBV5-1, the J gene TRBJ2-3; possible D gene TRBD1, 6 bases. Trimming took off 4 bases at V and 2 bases at J, with 11 bases between the two ends. The V gene's germline CDR1 is SGHRS and CDR2 YFSETQ. The CDR3 is 14 amino acids. CDR3 bases: TGCGCCAGCAGCACCGGACAGATCACAGATACGCAGTATTTT. Translating it yields CASSTGQITDTQYF. Complete variable domain (other parts from reference TRBV5-1 and TRBJ2-3): KAGVTQTPRYLIKTRGQQVTLSCSPISGHRSVSWYQQTPGQGLQFLFEYFSETQRNKGNFPGRFSGRQFSNSRSEMNVSTLELGDSALYLCASSTGQITDTQYFGPGTRLTVL.

Concerning this clone itself: A read error may account for a junction end that differs from germline. J is TRBJ2-1 and V is TRBV7-9, with 9 nucleotides matching TRBD2. There are 16 residues in the CDR3. Germline V gene sequence: CDR1 SEHNR, CDR2 FQNEAQ (reference sequence). In DNA, the CDR3 is TGTTCCAGCAGCTTAGGCGGGGGGGCCTTCCAGGGGGAGCAGTTCTTC. Translating it yields CSSSLGGGAFQGEQFF.

The rearrangement joins TRBV7-9 to TRBJ1-5, with a tentative D call TRBD1 (6 bases). V was cut by 3 bases and J by 5 bases, with 14 bases left in between. The CDR3 totals 15 residues. Germline V gene lookup returns CDR1 SEHNR and CDR2 FQNEAQ (reference sequence). CDR3 region: CASSFTGTKDQPQHF. CDR3 DNA sequence: TGTGCCAGCAGCTTTACCGGGACAAAAGATCAGCCCCAGCATTTT.

The gene calls are TRBV6-6 and TRBJ2-3; 7 positions agree with TRBD1. Per the germline V gene, CDR1 is MNHNY and CDR2 is SVGAGI (reference sequence). CDR3 length: 14 residues. J gave up 6 bases and V 6 bases, and 9 bases lay outside the gene matches. The CDR3 region has the DNA TGTGCCAGCAGCAATGAAGGGGGCGCGGATACGCAGTATTTT. It yields the protein CASSNEGGADTQYF.

The chain carries TRBV19 and TRBJ2-7, with 8 bases that match TRBD2. Per the germline V gene, CDR1 is LNHDA and CDR2 is SQIVND (reference sequence). The CDR3 has 14 residues. V trimming: 5 bases; J trimming: 2 bases; junction bases outside the gene matches: 5. CDR3 residues: CASSPGLGAYEQYF. The CDR3 nucleotides read TGTGCCAGTAGTCCGGGACTAGGGGCCTACGAGCAGTACTTC.

A few counts support this clone. The chain links TRBV5-6 to TRBJ1-2; the D is unclear. Trimming stripped 1 base from V and 1 base from J, with 11 bases between. The CDR3 length is 15 residues. Germline V gene lookup returns CDR1 SGHDT and CDR2 YYEEEE. The CDR3: CASSLKGEGNYGYTF. CDR3 DNA: TGTGCCAGCAGCTTGAAAGGCGAGGGTAACTATGGCTACACCTTC.

CDR3 DNA: TGTGCCAGTCTAGGCAAGGACTGGCAGTTCTTC. Residues: CASLGKDWQFF. This sequence joins TRBV6-1 and TRBJ2-1, with a weak D call TRBD2 (5 bases). The V gene's germline CDR1 is MNHNS and CDR2 SASEGT. This CDR3 region has 11 residues. V was pared by 9 bases and J by 12 bases, with 15 bases between.